The rows below give T cell receptor beta chains drawn from one sample of a study of shared clonotypes between healthy human individuals. The repertoire was sequenced with immunoSEQ multiplex PCR; TCRdb's copy has only in-frame clones and lacks some. Of more than 2,000,000 clones listed, 85% to 95% are singletons. The sequencing sample was made of naive CD4+ T cells from PBMCs. These TCRs come from a young man in good health. Some clones in this sample may be carry-over from other donors' samples. CDR3s include the opening cysteine and the closing phenylalanine or tryptophan. A D gene is named only where the DNA matches it firmly. Some rows have no size entry. The others give once, few or many, or a class for an expanded clone.

clone size,V gene,J gene,D gene,CDR3 protein,CDR3 DNA
NA,TRBV27,TRBJ2-7,NA,CASSLVQAPEQYF,TGTGCCAGCAGTTTGGTCCAAGCACCCGAGCAGTACTTC
NA,TRBV7-3,TRBJ2-3,TRBD2,CASSLRSGRATDTQYF,TGTGCCAGCAGCTTAAGGTCCGGGAGGGCCACAGATACGCAGTATTTT
NA,TRBV7-2,TRBJ1-5,NA,CASSLGTSNQPQHF,TGTGCCAGCAGCTTAGGAACCAGCAATCAGCCCCAGCATTTT
NA,TRBV30,TRBJ2-5,NA,CAWSENSLQETQYF,TGTGCCTGGAGTGAGAATAGCCTCCAAGAGACCCAGTACTTC
NA,TRBV5-1,TRBJ2-2,TRBD1,CASSWEQGAPLNTGELFF,TGCGCCAGCAGCTGGGAACAGGGGGCCCCCCTTAACACCGGGGAGCTGTTTTTT
NA,TRBV4-1,TRBJ2-7,NA,CASSLLPPQGSYEQYF,TGCGCCAGCAGCCTCCTCCCCCCACAGGGTTCTTACGAGCAGTACTTC
few,TRBV28,TRBJ2-7,NA,CASSPGQTYEQYF,TGTGCCAGCAGTCCCGGACAGACCTACGAGCAGTACTTC
NA,TRBV2,TRBJ1-4,NA,CASRKTETATNEKLFF,TGTGCCAGCAGAAAGACCGAGACCGCAACTAATGAAAAACTGTTTTTT
once,TRBV5-6,TRBJ2-1,TRBD1,CASSSTFSSPGQSYNEQFF,TGTGCCAGCAGCTCCACATTCAGTTCCCCGGGACAGAGCTACAATGAGCAGTTCTTC
NA,TRBV19,TRBJ1-5,NA,CASSQRWVNQPQHF,TGTGCCAGTAGTCAGCGGTGGGTAAATCAGCCCCAGCATTTT
NA,TRBV9,TRBJ2-5,TRBD2,CASSAGLASHSSLLRETQYF,TGTGCCAGCAGCGCTGGACTAGCTTCCCACTCATCCCTTTTGAGAGAGACCCAGTACTTC
NA,TRBV6-6,TRBJ2-1,TRBD1,CASSYPQGARQFF,TGTGCCAGCAGTTACCCTCAGGGGGCCCGCCAGTTCTTC
NA,TRBV2,TRBJ1-2,NA,CASNNYGYTF,TGTGCCAGCAATAACTATGGCTACACCTTC
many,TRBV5-4,TRBJ2-7,NA,CASSLGPTGIVSYEQYF,TGTGCCAGCAGCTTAGGGCCCACGGGAATTGTGTCCTACGAGCAGTACTTC
NA,TRBV27,TRBJ1-1,TRBD1,CASSFFTGGHTEAFF,TGTGCCAGCAGTTTCTTTACAGGGGGACACACTGAAGCTTTCTTT
NA,TRBV19,TRBJ2-2,NA,CASSIELFLTGELFF,TGTGCCAGTAGTATCGAGCTATTCCTCACCGGGGAGCTGTTTTTT
NA,TRBV28,TRBJ2-7,NA,CASTLGTPTYEQYF,TGTGCCAGCACCCTGGGGACACCGACCTACGAGCAGTACTTC
once,TRBV28,TRBJ2-7,NA,CASTFPGTAPNEQYF,TGTGCCAGCACCTTCCCTGGGACGGCTCCTAACGAGCAGTACTTC
NA,TRBV6-1,TRBJ2-5,TRBD1,CASSGDRAQETQYF,TGTGCCAGCAGCGGGGACAGGGCCCAAGAGACCCAGTACTTC
NA,TRBV2,TRBJ2-7,NA,CASDRPSYEQYF,TGTGCCTCCGACCGACCGAGCTACGAGCAGTACTTC
NA,TRBV5-1,TRBJ1-5,NA,CASSLVPGEGNQPQHF,TGCGCCAGCAGCTTGGTTCCAGGGGAGGGCAATCAGCCCCAGCATTTT